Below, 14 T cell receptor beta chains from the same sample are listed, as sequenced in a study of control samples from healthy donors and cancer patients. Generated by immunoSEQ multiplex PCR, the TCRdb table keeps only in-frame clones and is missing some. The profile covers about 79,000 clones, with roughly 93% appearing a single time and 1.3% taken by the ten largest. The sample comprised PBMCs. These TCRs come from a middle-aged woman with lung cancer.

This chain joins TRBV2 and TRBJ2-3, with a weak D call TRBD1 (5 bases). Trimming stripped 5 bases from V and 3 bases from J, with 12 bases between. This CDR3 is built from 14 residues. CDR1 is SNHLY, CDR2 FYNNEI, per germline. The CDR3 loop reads CASSRGPPTDTQYF. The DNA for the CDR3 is TGTGCCAGCAGTAGGGGCCCGCCGACAGATACGCAGTATTTT.

The CDR3 DNA sequence: TGTGCCAGCAGCTTTATGAACACTGAAGCTTTCTTT. It encodes CASSFMNTEAFF. The chain is built from TRBV5-6 and TRBJ1-1; D remains ambiguous. Germline V gene sequence: CDR1 SGHDT, CDR2 YYEEEE. The CDR3 contains 12 residues. Trimming shortened V by 2 bases and J by 0 bases, and 2 bases separated the two germline ends.

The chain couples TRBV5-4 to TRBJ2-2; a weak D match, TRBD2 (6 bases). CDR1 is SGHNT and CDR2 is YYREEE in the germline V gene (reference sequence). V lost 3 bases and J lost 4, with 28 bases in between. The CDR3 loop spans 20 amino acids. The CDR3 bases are TGTGCCAGCAGCTCAGCGCGGGGCCTGGGCGTGGGGCGCGTCACCGGGGAGCTGTTTTTT. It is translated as CASSSARGLGVGRVTGELFF.

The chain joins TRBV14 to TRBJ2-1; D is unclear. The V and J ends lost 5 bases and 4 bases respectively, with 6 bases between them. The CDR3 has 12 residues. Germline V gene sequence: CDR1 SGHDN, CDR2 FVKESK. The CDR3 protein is CASSVGYNEQFF. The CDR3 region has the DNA TGTGCCAGCAGCGTCGGATACAATGAGCAGTTCTTC.

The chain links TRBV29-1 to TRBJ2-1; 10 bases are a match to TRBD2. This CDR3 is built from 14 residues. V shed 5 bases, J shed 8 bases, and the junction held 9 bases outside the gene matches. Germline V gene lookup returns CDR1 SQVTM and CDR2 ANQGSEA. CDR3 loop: CSVSSGGALDEQFF. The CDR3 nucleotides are TGCAGCGTTTCTAGCGGGGGTGCTTTAGATGAGCAGTTCTTC.

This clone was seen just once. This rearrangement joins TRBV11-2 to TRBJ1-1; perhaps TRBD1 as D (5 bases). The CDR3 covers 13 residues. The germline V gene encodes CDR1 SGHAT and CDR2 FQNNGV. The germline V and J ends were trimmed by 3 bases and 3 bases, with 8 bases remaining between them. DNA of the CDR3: TGTGCCAGCAGCTTCGGGGGGGACACTGAAGCTTTCTTT. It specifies CASSFGGDTEAFF.

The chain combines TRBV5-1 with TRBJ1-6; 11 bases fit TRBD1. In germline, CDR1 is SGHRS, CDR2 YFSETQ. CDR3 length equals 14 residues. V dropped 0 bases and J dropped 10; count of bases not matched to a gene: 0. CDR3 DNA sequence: TGCGCCAGCAGCTTGGGGGACAGGGGGTCACCCCTCCACTTT. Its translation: CASSLGDRGSPLHF.

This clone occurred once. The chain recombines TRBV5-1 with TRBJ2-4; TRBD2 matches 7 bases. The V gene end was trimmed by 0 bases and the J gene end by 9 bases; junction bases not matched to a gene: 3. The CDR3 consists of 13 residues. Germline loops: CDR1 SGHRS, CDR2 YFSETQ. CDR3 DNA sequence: TGCGCCAGCAGCTTGGTTGGGGAGGGCATTCAGTACTTC. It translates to CASSLVGEGIQYF.

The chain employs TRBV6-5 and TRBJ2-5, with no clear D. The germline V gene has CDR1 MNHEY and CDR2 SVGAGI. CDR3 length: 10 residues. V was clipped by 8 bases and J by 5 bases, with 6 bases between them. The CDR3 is CASHTETQYF. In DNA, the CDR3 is TGTGCCAGCCACACGGAGACCCAGTACTTC.

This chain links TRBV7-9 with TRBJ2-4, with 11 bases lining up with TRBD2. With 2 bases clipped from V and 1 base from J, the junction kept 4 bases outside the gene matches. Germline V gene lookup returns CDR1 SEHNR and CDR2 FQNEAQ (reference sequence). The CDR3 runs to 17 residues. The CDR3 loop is CASSLPASGGAKNIQYF. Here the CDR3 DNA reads TGTGCCAGCAGCTTACCCGCTAGCGGGGGGGCCAAAAACATTCAGTACTTC.

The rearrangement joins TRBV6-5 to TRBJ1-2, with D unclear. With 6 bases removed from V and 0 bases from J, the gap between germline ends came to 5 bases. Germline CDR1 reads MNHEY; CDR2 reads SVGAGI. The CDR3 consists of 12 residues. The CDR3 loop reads CASREANYGYTF. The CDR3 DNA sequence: TGTGCCAGCAGAGAGGCTAACTATGGCTACACCTTC.

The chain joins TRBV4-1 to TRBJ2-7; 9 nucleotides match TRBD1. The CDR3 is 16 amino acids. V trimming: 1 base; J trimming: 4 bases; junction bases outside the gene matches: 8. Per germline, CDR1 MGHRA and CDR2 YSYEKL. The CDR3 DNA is TGCGCCAGCAGCCAAGCGCCGGGACAGGGCCAGTACGAGCAGTACTTC. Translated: CASSQAPGQGQYEQYF.

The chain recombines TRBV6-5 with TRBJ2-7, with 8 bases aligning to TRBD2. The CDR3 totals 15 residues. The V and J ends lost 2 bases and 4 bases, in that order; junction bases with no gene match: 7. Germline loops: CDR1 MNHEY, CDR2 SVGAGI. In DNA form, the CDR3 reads TGTGCCAGCAGTTACCTGGCCAGCGGGGGATACGAGCAGTACTTC. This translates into CASSYLASGGYEQYF.

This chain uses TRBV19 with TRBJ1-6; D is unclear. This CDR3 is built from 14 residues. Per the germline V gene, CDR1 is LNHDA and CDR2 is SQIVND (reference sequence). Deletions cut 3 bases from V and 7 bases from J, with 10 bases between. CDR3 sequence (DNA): TGTGCCAGTAGTATCACCAGAACAAATTCACCCCTCCACTTT. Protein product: CASSITRTNSPLHF.